This T cell receptor (beta chain) was profiled in a study of T cell responses to AZD1222 COVID-19 vaccine. The study's findings and limits: Regions 160-218 and 743-854 dominated among vaccine-associated CD4 TCRs spanning spike. Donors were chiefly white British, with a greater number of females, and clonal diversity was perhaps underestimated. Only after the peak T cell response were repertoires sampled. The number of AZD1222 recipients seropositive at baseline was only five to seven.

Using immunoSEQ multiplex PCR, the repertoire was profiled, and TCRdb retains in-frame clones only, with some absent. Of over 150,000 clones listed, around 87% are singletons. Regarding this clone: Its target is not known.

The CDR3 has 16 residues. Germline CDR1 SGHDT, CDR2 YYEEEE. The V and J ends lost 5 bases and 1 base respectively, with 18 bases between them. The chain links TRBV5-6 to TRBJ1-2; no definite D call. The sample consisted of peripheral blood, taken 28 days after the second AZD1222 dose. The source is an adult who received the AZD1222 COVID-19 vaccine. CDR3 DNA: TGTGCCAGCAGTTTCCCCCATAGGGCCCTTAACTATGGCTACACCTTC. Residues: CASSFPHRALNYGYTF.